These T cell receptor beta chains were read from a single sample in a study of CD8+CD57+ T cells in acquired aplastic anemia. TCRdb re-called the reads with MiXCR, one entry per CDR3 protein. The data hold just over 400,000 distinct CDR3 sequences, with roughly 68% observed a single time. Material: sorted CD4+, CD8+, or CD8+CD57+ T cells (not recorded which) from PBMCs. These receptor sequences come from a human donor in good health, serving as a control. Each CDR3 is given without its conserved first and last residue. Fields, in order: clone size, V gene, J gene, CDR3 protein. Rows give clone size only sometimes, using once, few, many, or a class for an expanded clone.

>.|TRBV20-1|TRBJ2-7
SARRGMTPYEQY
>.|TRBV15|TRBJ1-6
ASSQIQGRNYPLH
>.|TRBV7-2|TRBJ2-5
ASSSPARSYEQYY
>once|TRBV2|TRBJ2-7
ASSRPDGFTGEL
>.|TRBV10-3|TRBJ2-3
SITGDSRTDTQY
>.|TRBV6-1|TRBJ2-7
ATRTGQGHYEQY
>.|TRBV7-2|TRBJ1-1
ASSLGTTGGVSLAF
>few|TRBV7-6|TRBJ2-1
ASSSTPNEQF
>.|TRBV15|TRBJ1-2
ATSAEDRGKDGYT
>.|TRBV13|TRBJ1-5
ASSAIGRVEAYH
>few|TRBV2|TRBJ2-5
ASSEPSGGQETQY
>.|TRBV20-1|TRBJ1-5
SARARKSGKPQH
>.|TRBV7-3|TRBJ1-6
AGTRLGSRSPLQ
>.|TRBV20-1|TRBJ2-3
SAKGNTGTQY
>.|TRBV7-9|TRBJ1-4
ASSHGGEADTL
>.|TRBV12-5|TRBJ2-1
ASGFSVLAGGDNEQF
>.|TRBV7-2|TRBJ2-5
ASSLPNQPQHFG
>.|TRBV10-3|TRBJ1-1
AISDRGQPMNTEAF
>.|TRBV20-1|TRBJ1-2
SARETGPNYGYT
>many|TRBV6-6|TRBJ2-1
ASSYGGKGSYNEQF
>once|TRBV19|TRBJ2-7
ASRTGLGHRHYGNG
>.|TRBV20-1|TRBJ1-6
SAGDRVVNNSPLH
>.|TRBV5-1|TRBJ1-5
ASSLAEGQDQH
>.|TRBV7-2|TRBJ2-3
ASSAQGATDTQY
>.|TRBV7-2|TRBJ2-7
ASSSCSGREQY
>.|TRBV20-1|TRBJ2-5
SATGQGAGETQY
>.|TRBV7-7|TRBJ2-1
ASSQLAGGPYNEQF
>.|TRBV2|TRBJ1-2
ASSGEGRGDTQYFG
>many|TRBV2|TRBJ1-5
ASSADNQPQH
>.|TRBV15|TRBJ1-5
ASSFNVGNQPHD
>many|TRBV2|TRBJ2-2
ASKYTGELF
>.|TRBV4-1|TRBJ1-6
ASSATRDRFYSPLH
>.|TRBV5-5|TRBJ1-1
ASSDPLGVVTEAF
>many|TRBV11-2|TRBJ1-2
ASSPTGGQMGYT
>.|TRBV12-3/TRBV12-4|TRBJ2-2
ASSAEQMNTGELF
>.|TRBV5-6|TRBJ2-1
ATSGLVGEQF